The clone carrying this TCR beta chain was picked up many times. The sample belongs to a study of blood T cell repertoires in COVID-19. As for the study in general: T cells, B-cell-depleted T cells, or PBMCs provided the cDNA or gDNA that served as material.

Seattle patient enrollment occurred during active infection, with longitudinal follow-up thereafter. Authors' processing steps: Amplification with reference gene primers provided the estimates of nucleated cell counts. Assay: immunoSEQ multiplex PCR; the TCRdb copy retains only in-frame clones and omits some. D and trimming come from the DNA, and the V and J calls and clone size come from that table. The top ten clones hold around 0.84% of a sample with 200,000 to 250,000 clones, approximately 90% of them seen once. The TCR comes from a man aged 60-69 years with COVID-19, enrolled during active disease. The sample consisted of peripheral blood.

CDR3: CASSEGQGGHNEQFF. As DNA, the CDR3 is TGTGCCAGCAGTGAGGGACAGGGGGGCCACAATGAGCAGTTCTTC. The J gene is TRBJ2-1, the V gene TRBV25-1; 11 bases map to TRBD1. The germline CDR1 and CDR2 sequences are MGHDK and SYGVNS. J gave up 5 bases and V 3 bases, and 3 bases lay outside the gene matches. The CDR3 length is 15 residues.